This T cell receptor beta chain appears in the sequencing data of a study of shared clonotypes between healthy human individuals. The CDR3 extends over 14 amino acids. V dropped 4 bases and J dropped 7 bases, with 11 bases sitting between them. Germline V lookup: CDR1 SGHVS, CDR2 FNYEAQ. Clones were sequenced by immunoSEQ multiplex PCR, and TCRdb holds only the in-frame ones, with some missing. The sample contains 950,000 to 1,300,000 clones, under 80% of which appear only once. The sample was memory CD4+ T cells sorted from blood. Noted subset: CD45RA-negative fraction. This sequence joins TRBV7-6 and TRBJ1-6, with TRBD1 as a possible D gene (6 bases). The sequence derives from a young man in good health. The CDR3 sequence is CASSYRTANSPLHF. CDR3 sequence (DNA): TGTGCCAGCAGCTATCGGACAGCCAATTCACCCCTCCACTTT.